This T cell receptor beta chain was found in a study of shared clonotypes between healthy human individuals (TCRdb year 2020). The study in broad terms: The cohort included a few men and a couple of women between 18 and 49 years of age. For each donor, three plates each were used for CD4 naive and CD4 memory, two plates were used for CD8 naive, and one plate was used for CD8 memory. To estimate repertoire size and how much clonotypes are shared between individuals, the study performed deep sequencing of blood TCR repertoires from 4 to 6 healthy adults. Libraries were prepared and TCR repertoires were sequenced by different laboratories using diverse techniques, in order to increase sequencing depth and limit assay-specific biases. Per donor, leukapheresis produced somewhere between about 0.8 and 9 billion PBMCs. Overall study results and their limits: Rarefaction of sorted-subset datasets indicated incomplete sequencing despite the large sequencing depth. Sampling was restricted to blood, and TCR repertoires in tissue are likely to differ from TCR repertoires in blood. Larger estimated clonotype richness was generally found for naive subsets than for memory subsets. Pairwise subsampling led to the expectation that sequencing depth would affect the degree of clonotype sharing among donors. Sharing across a handful of donors was observed for about 5% of naive CD4, less than 4% of naive CD8, over 2% of memory CD4, and over 0.3% of memory CD8 clonotypes. The small number of donors limited the genetic and exposure-history diversity represented. Compared with non-shared clonotypes, clonotypes shared by all four sorted-subset donors had higher generation probabilities.

Healthy HIV-negative adults with no recently reported acute infections or vaccinations were included as donors. Every donor was a Caucasian adult residing in Nashville, Tennessee, USA. CD4+ T cells were enriched by magnetic negative selection, after which naive cells were positively selected on CD45RA and the negative fraction was taken as the memory subset. Blood was collected by leukapheresis, and PBMCs were isolated by Ficoll-Histopaque density gradient centrifugation and then cryopreserved in liquid nitrogen vapor phase. Purity and quantity of every magnetically sorted T cell population were checked by analytical flow cytometry. From each sorted fraction, genomic DNA was isolated and quantified by UV absorbance on a Nanodrop 2000c. CDR1 and CDR2 are read off the germline V gene (reference sequence) as LNHDA and SQIVND. V lost 4 bases and J lost 6 bases; the stretch between them is 10 bases long. The CDR3 holds 13 amino acids from the cysteine to the phenylalanine. Only the CDR3 portion is preserved as DNA: 39 bases, with reading frame beginning at the first base.

Using the deep immunoSEQ assay, multiplex PCR amplified TCR CDR3 regions from genomic DNA. For each cell subset, the extracted genomic DNA was distributed evenly across all wells of several immunoSEQ 96-well plates, and each plate served as one replicate. For sorted subsets, approximately 190 ng genomic DNA, equal to some 28,000 T cell genomes, was loaded into each replicate PCR. The purified libraries were quantified using a Qubit 3.0 fluorometer, sized with a Bioanalyzer 2100, and then quantified again using the KAPA Library Quantification kit. Every immunoSEQ 96-well plate was sequenced on a separate single-read 150-cycle Illumina NextSeq 550 flow cell. The authors' analysis ran thus. Because the immunoSEQ output included only junctional sequences and no quality scores, the filtering could not be the same as the filtering used for full-length reads. To assign V/J genes and CDR3, sequences were annotated against IMGT germline references using PyIR, a Python wrapper for IgBLAST v1.9. Reads were filtered out if the reads had weak V/J assignments (E-value above 1e-6), no CDR3, stop codons, out-of-frame junctions, or ambiguous translated residues. A V3J clonotype was defined by an identical inferred V gene, J gene, and CDR3 amino acid sequence. Percentage overlap between repertoires was calculated by dividing the number of shared unique clonotypes by the size of the smaller repertoire. Repertoire richness was assessed with RTK rarefaction, the Chao1 estimator, and Recon v2.1 estimates of unobserved clonotypes. Generation probabilities were computed with OLGA for all TCRbeta clonotypes obtained by the gDNA method from several donors. In TCRdb, the immuneACCESS table is reduced to in-frame sequences with V and J assigned. These tables do not hold every clone; where another copy was compared, an unresolved V gene accounts for under half, and the others remain unexplained. The DNA gave D and trimming, while V, J and clone size come from that table. Across this sample there are around 2.5 million clones, with roughly 93% seen only once. 0.36% of the sample comes from the top ten.

On this clone itself: Which antigen it targets is not known. The sample holds no much larger clone one base away, and base qualities are not on file.

The receptor comes from a man younger than 30 in good health. Some clones in this sample may be carry-over from other donors' samples. The chain uses TRBV19 and TRBJ1-5; TRBD1 could be the D gene, as 5 bases match. Sequencing input: naive CD4+ T cells from PBMCs. According to the study, the label for this sample's cell subset or site signals: CD45RA+ positively selected. DNA sequence: TGTGCCAGTAGTAAGGTTGGGGGTCAGCCCCAGCATTTT. Its protein is CASSKVGGQPQHF.